This T cell receptor (beta chain) was captured in a study of OX40 agonist ivuxolimab in advanced cancers. Study-level information: Previous treatment with anti-PD-1, anti-PD-L1 or anti-CTLA-4 therapy was allowed; over 35% had received some.

Generated by immunoSEQ multiplex PCR, the TCRdb table keeps only in-frame clones and is missing some. The sample records about 100,000 clones, 70% to 90% being singletons. This clone occurred a few times. The CDR3 is 12 amino acids. Trimming pared 4 bases from V and 5 bases from J, leaving 9 bases between. Germline V lookup: CDR1 SGHNT, CDR2 YENEEA. The TCR was taken from an adult with an advanced solid tumor such as melanoma, head and neck, liver or kidney cancer. The source material was CD4+ or CD8+ T cells sorted from blood, sampled in a trial of the OX40 agonist ivuxolimab. The chain couples TRBV11-3 to TRBJ2-7; D is unclear. CDR3 in amino acids: CASSSNSNEQYF. The CDR3 DNA reads TGTGCCAGCAGCTCCAACTCAAACGAGCAGTACTTC.